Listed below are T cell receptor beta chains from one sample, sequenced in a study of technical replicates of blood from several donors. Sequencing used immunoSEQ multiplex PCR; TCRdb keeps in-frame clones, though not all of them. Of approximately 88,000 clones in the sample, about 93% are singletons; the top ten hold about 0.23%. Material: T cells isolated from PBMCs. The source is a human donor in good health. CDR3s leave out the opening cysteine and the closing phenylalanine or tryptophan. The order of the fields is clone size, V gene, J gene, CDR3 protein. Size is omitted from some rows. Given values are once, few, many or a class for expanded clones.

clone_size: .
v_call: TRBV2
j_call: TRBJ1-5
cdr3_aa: ASSPRDRYQPQH

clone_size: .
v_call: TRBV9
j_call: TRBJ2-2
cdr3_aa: ASSVNANERELF

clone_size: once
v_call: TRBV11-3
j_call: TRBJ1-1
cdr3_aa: ASSAFPGQGEAF

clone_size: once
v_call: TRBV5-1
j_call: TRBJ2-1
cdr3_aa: ASSSPTGTSGYNEQF

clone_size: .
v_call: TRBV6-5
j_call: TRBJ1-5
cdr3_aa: ASSLQGTEAQH

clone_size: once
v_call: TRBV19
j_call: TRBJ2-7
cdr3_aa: ASKKGGLAGIYEQY

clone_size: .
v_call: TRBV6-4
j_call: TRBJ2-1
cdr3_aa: ASSVRVHDGRAVPYNEQF

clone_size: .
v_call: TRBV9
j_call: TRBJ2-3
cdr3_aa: ASSVGGGGPSTDTQY

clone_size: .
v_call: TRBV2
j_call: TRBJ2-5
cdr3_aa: ASSWRGGQETQY

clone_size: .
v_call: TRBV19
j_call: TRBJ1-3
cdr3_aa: ASSIDFSGNTIY

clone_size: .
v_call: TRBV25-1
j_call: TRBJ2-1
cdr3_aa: ASSESLGLAGNEQF

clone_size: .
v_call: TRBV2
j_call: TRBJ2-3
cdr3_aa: ASSLRGGAGDTQY

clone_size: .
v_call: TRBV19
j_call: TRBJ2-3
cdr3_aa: ASSYTWLAGGTDTQY

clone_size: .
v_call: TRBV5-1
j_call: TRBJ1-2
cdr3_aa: ASSWGTAANYGYT

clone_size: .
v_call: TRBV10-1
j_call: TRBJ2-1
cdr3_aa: ASSRAGGPENEQF

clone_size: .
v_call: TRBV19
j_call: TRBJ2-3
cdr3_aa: ASSMALAGGTDTQY

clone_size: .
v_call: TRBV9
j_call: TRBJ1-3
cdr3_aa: ASSVARRTGSSGNTIY

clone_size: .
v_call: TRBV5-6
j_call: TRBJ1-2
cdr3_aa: ASSLGRASYGYT

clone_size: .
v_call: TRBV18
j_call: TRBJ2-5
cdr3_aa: ASSPRGGETQY

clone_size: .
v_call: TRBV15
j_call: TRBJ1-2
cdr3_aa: ATSRRTGTNYGYT

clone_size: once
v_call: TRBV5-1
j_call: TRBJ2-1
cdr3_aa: ASSVGTSGRNEQF

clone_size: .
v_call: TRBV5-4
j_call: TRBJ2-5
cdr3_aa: AAASGGSQETQY

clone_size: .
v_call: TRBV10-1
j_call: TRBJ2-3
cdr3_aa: ASRPTSGGTDTQY

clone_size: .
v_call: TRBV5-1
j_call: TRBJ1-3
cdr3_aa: ASSPETGYGNTIY

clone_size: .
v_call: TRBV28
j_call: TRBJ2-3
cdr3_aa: ASSPGATDTQY

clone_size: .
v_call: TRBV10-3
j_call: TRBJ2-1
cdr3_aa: AISESWREYNEQF

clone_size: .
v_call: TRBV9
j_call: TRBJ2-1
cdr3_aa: ASSLGGGAEQF

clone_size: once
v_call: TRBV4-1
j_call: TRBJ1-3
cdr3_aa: ASSQEGTGGNTIY

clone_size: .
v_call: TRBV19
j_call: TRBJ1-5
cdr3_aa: ASSTTGGGGQPQH

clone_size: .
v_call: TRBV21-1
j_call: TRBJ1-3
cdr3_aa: ASSTKGQARYSGNTIY

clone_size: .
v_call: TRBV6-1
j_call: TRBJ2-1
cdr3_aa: ASSTSGGKYNEQF

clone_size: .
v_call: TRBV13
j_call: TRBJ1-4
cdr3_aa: ASSPRGIATNEKLF

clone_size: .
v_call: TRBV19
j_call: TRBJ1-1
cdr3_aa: ASKARGRGTEAF

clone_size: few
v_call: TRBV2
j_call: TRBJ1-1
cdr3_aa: ASSVEGGTEAF

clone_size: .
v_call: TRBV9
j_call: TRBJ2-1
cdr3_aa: ASSVAGDNYNEQF

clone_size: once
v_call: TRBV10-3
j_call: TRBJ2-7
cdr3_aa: AIRTSGSSYEQY

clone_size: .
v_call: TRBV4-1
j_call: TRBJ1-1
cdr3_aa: ASSQDQLISLGTEAF

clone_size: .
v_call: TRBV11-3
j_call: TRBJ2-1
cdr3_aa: ASSLTGAVNEQF

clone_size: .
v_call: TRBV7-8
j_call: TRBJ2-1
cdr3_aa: ASSPTGGGGVSYNEQF

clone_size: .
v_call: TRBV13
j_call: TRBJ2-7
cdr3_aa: ASSPSGSRYEQY

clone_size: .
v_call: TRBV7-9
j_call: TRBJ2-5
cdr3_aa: AITGEVETQY

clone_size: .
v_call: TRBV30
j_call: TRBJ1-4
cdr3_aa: AWSEGTGFEKLF

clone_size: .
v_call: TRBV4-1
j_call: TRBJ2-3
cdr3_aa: ASSSGGAIDTQY

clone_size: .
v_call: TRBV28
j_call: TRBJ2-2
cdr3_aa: AIPSGFGELF